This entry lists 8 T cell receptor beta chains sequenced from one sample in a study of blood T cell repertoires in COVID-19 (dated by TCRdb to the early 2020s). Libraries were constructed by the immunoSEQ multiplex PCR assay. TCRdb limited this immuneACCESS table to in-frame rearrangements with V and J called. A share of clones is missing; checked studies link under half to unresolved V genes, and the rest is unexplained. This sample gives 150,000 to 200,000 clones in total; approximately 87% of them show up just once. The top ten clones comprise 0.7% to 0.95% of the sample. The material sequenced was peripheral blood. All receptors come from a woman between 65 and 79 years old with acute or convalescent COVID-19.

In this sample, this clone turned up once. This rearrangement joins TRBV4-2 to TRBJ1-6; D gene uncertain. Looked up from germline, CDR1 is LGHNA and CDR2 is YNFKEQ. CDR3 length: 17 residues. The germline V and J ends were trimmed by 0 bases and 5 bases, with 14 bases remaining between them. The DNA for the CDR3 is TGTGCCAGCAGCCAAGATACCAGGCCCAAAAATAATTCACCCCTCCACTTT. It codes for CASSQDTRPKNNSPLHF.

The CDR3 sequence is CASSQDVQGASQPYEQYF. The CDR3 DNA is TGTGCCAGCAGCCAAGACGTCCAGGGGGCCTCCCAACCCTACGAGCAGTACTTC. The chain links TRBV4-2 to TRBJ2-7; 8 nucleotides line up with TRBD1. Germline V gives CDR1 LGHNA, CDR2 YNFKEQ. V shed 0 bases, J shed 2 bases, and the junction held 12 bases outside the gene matches. The CDR3 is 18 amino acids.

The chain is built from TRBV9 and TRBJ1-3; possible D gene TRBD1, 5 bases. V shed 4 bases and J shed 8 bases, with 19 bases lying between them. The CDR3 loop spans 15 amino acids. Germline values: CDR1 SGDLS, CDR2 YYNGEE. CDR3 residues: CASSLAGSRVDTIYF. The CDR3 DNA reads TGTGCCAGCAGCCTTGCGGGGTCCAGGGTGGACACCATATATTTT.

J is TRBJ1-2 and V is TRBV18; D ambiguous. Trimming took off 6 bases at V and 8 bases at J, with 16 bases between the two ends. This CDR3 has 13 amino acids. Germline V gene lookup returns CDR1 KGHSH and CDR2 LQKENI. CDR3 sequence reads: CASSAPGNGGYTF. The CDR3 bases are TGTGCCAGCTCTGCGCCCGGGAATGGCGGCTACACCTTC.

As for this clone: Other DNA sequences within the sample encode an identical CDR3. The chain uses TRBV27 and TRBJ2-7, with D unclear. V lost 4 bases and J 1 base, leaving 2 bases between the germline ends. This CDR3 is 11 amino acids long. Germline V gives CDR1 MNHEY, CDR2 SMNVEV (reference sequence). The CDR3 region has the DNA TGTGCCAGCAGTTCGTCCTACGAGCAGTACTTC. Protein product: CASSSSYEQYF.

Here the CDR3 reads CASSDILQETQYF. The CDR3 nucleotides are TGTGCCAGCTCGGACATCCTCCAAGAGACCCAGTACTTC. V and J are TRBV6-5 and TRBJ2-5; perhaps TRBD1 as D (5 bases). The CDR3 contains 13 residues. The V gene's germline CDR1 is MNHEY and CDR2 SVGAGI. Trimming stripped 8 bases from V and 1 base from J, with 11 bases between.

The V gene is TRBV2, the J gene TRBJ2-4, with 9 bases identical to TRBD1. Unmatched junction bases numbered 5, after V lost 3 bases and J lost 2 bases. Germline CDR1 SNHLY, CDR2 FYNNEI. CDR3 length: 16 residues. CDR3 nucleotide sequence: TGTGCCAGCAGTGAGGGGACAGGGAGTTCCAAAAACATTCAGTACTTC. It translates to CASSEGTGSSKNIQYF.

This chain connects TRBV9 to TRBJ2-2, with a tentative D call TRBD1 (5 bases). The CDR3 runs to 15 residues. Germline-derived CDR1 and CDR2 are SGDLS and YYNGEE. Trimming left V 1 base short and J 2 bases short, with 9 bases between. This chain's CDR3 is CASSVLDSNTGELFF. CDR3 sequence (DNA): TGTGCCAGCAGCGTACTTGACAGCAACACCGGGGAGCTGTTTTTT.